This passage covers 8 T cell receptor beta chains from one sample sequenced in a study of vaccination and CD4 T cells after COVID-19. An Oncomine TCR Beta short-read assay was used to sequence the DNA from cultured CD4+ T cells. TCRdb analysed the PCR reads with MiXCR anew, one entry per CDR3 protein. The sample lists some 18,000 distinct CDR3 sequences; 50% to 60% were seen once. The antigens these receptors bind are not known. The treatment here: roughly 10-day PBMC culture with coronavirus spike peptide pools or control peptides (ViraFEST assay). Sequencing was performed on CD4+ T cells from blood, cultured in vitro, taken before SARS-CoV-2 vaccination. These TCRs come from a human donor who had recovered from COVID-19.

The rearrangement uses TRBV28 and TRBJ1-1; D is uncertain. Germline CDR1 and CDR2: MDHEN and SYDVKM. V was trimmed by 2 bases and J by 0 bases, leaving 10 bases between them. CDR3 length: 15 amino acids. CDR3 in amino acids: CASSLVGSMNTEAFF. In nucleotides, the CDR3 is TGTGCCAGCAGTTTAGTGGGATCGATGAACACTGAAGCTTTCTTT.

The chain has TRBV7-2 and TRBJ1-1; D gene uncertain. The CDR3 extends over 15 amino acids. Germline loops: CDR1 SGHTA, CDR2 FQGNSA. Trimming removed 3 bases from V and 4 bases from J, with 15 bases in between. CDR3 in amino acids: CASSFVGWRGTEAFF. The CDR3 region has the DNA TGTGCCAGCAGCTTCGTGGGCTGGAGAGGCACTGAAGCTTTCTTT.

The rearrangement joins TRBV7-9 to TRBJ2-3; possibly TRBD1 for D (5 bases). The CDR3 consists of 16 residues. V was shortened by 2 bases and J by 3 bases, with 15 bases between the two germline ends. Germline assignment: CDR1 SEHNR and CDR2 FQNEAQ (reference sequence). The CDR3 reads CASSLFDRRITDTQYF. CDR3 bases: TGTGCCAGCAGCTTATTTGACAGACGAATAACAGATACGCAGTATTTT.

The genes are TRBV15 and TRBJ1-2; D not resolved. The CDR3 length is 17 residues. Trimming took off 1 base at V and 2 bases at J, with 17 bases between the two ends. Germline assignment: CDR1 LNHNV and CDR2 YYDKDF (reference sequence). The CDR3 region has the DNA TGTGCCACCAGCAGAGGAGGAGTTTTCGTCCTCAACTATGGCTACACCTTC. This sequence encodes CATSRGGVFVLNYGYTF. Supplemented by reference TRBV15 and TRBJ1-2, the full variable domain reads DAMVIQNPRYQVTQFGKPVTLSCSQTLNHNVMYWYQQKSSQAPKLLFHYYDKDFNNEADTPDNFQSRRPNTSFCFLDIRSPGLGDTAMYLCATSRGGVFVLNYGYTFGSGTRLTVV.

The J gene is TRBJ1-5, the V gene TRBV20-1; the D is unclear. V was clipped by 2 bases and J by 7 bases, with 12 bases between them. In germline, CDR1 is DFQATT, CDR2 SNEGSKA (reference sequence). The CDR3 is made up of 13 amino acids. CDR3 sequence reads: CSARRTAGQPQHF. CDR3 nucleotides: TGCAGTGCTAGACGGACGGCGGGGCAGCCCCAGCATTTT.

The chain joins TRBV7-9 to TRBJ2-5; no firm D call. Trimming removed 1 base at V and 5 bases at J, with 8 bases between. The germline gives CDR1 SEHNR, CDR2 FQNEAQ (reference sequence). CDR3 length equals 13 residues. CDR3: CASSLEGRETQYF. Here the CDR3 DNA reads TGTGCCAGCAGCTTAGAGGGTCGGGAGACCCAGTACTTC.

This clonotype has just a few counts. The V gene is TRBV14, the J gene TRBJ1-2; D gene ambiguous. Trimming removed 0 bases at V and 3 bases at J, with 11 bases between. Germline assignment: CDR1 SGHDN and CDR2 FVKESK. The CDR3 consists of 15 residues. The CDR3 here is CASSQDSRTDYGYTF. The DNA of the CDR3 is TGTGCCAGCAGCCAAGATAGCCGAACGGACTATGGCTACACCTTC.

This sequence joins TRBV15 and TRBJ2-3; the match to TRBD2 covers 7 bases. J lost 2 bases, V lost 9 bases, and 14 bases had no gene match. The germline gives CDR1 LNHNV, CDR2 YYDKDF (reference sequence). The CDR3 is 16 residues long. The CDR3 DNA reads as TGTGCCACAGGGAGCGGGGTGTTTCCGCCCACAGATACGCAGTATTTT. This encodes CATGSGVFPPTDTQYF.